The 14 T cell receptor beta chains in this list originate from one sample, sequenced in a study of T cell responses to AZD1222 COVID-19 vaccine. Repertoires were generated with immunoSEQ multiplex PCR, while TCRdb's copy carries only in-frame clones and drops some. The sample lists approximately 70,000 clones, roughly four fifths seen once, with 5% to 6% in the top ten. This specimen was peripheral blood, taken on day 0 of AZD1222 vaccination. The receptors derive from an adult in good health.

This clone was detected once. CDR3 bases: TGTGCCAGCAGTCTTGGGACTAGCGGGGGGTACAATGAGCAGTTCTTC. Translating it yields CASSLGTSGGYNEQFF. The J gene is TRBJ2-1, the V gene TRBV6-2 or TRBV6-3; 15 bases map to TRBD2. There are 16 residues in the CDR3. Germline CDR1 is MNHEY and CDR2 is SVGEGT. V lost 5 bases, J lost 4 bases, and 3 bases stayed unmatched.

The chain carries TRBV4-3 and TRBJ2-1; 9 bases agree with TRBD2. CDR1 is LGHNA, CDR2 YSLEER, per germline. The CDR3 has 17 residues. With V trimmed by 0 bases and J by 7 bases, 10 bases remained unmatched. The CDR3 region is CASSQDSWRGGRNEQFF. The CDR3 region has the DNA TGCGCCAGCAGCCAAGATAGCTGGCGGGGGGGGCGGAATGAGCAGTTCTTC.

CDR3 sequence reads: CASSLRNRDPDQAFF. The CDR3 region has the DNA TGTGCCAGCAGCTTGAGGAACAGGGACCCTGATCAAGCTTTCTTT. The chain carries TRBV13 and TRBJ1-1; a weak D match, TRBD1 (6 bases). This CDR3 region has 15 residues. V was pared by 3 bases and J by 9 bases, with 20 bases between. The germline V gene has CDR1 PRHDT and CDR2 FYEKMQ (reference sequence).

The chain combines TRBV11-3 with TRBJ2-7; perhaps TRBD1 as D (6 bases). V shed 4 bases and J shed 0 bases, with 16 bases lying between them. Germline V gives CDR1 SGHNT, CDR2 YENEEA. CDR3 size: 16 residues. This chain's CDR3 is CASSSRDTGSSYEQYF. CDR3 nucleotide sequence: TGTGCCAGCAGCTCAAGGGACACAGGAAGCTCCTACGAGCAGTACTTC.

The sample holds one count of this clone. The chain couples TRBV4-1 to TRBJ2-2; 10 bases line up with TRBD2. The CDR3 spans 17 residues. Germline values: CDR1 MGHRA, CDR2 YSYEKL. V dropped 0 bases and J dropped 5; count of bases not matched to a gene: 6. The CDR3 loop is CASSQDLLAGETGELFF. The CDR3 DNA reads as TGCGCCAGCAGCCAAGATTTGCTAGCGGGGGAAACCGGGGAGCTGTTTTTT.

The rearrangement uses TRBV4-1 and TRBJ1-2; 7 positions match TRBD1. The junction had 6 bases not matched to a gene; V was cut back by 5 bases and J by 0 bases. The germline CDR1 and CDR2 sequences are MGHRA and YSYEKL. The CDR3 length is 15 residues. The CDR3 nucleotides are TGCGCCAGCAGCTCTAGACAGGGTCCTAACTATGGCTACACCTTC. Translated: CASSSRQGPNYGYTF.

J is TRBJ2-2 and V is TRBV7-9; 8 nucleotides line up with TRBD1. V was clipped by 6 bases and J by 4 bases; unmatched bases: 4. The CDR3 length is 14 residues. From germline, CDR1 is SEHNR and CDR2 FQNEAQ (reference sequence). CDR3 DNA: TGTGCCAGCAGTTTTACAGGGGGCACCGGGGAGCTGTTTTTT. Residues: CASSFTGGTGELFF.

This rearrangement joins TRBV7-2 to TRBJ2-7; D remains unclear. The V and J ends lost 1 base and 2 bases respectively, with 12 bases between them. The V gene's germline CDR1 is SGHTA and CDR2 FQGNSA. The CDR3 length is 15 residues. CDR3 DNA: TGTGCCAGCAGCTTAGATTGGCAGCGTACCTACGAGCAGTACTTC. Translated, it gives CASSLDWQRTYEQYF.

Only a few counts were recorded for this clone. The same CDR3 is also encoded by other DNA sequences in this sample. The rearrangement links TRBV7-9 to TRBJ1-1; weak D call: TRBD1 (5 bases). Germline V CDR1 and CDR2: SEHNR, FQNEAQ (reference sequence). The V gene lost 5 bases and the J gene lost 1 base, with 8 bases spanning the gap. The CDR3 has 13 residues. CDR3 in DNA: TGTGCCAGCAGCCCTCAGGGGAACACTGAAGCTTTCTTT. Translation: CASSPQGNTEAFF.

This clone was counted a few times. The CDR3 nucleotides read TGTGCCAGCAGCCCGGGAAGGGGCGGAAACACCATATATTTT. This codes for CASSPGRGGNTIYF. The chain combines TRBV6-5 with TRBJ1-3; D may be TRBD1 (5 bases). The germline V and J ends were trimmed by 6 bases and 4 bases, with 13 bases remaining between them. Germline V CDR1 and CDR2: MNHEY, SVGAGI. The length of the CDR3 is 14 residues.

This chain joins TRBV11-3 and TRBJ1-1; tentatively, D is TRBD1 (6 bases). V lost 1 base and J 5 bases, leaving 17 bases between the germline ends. CDR1 and CDR2 from the germline V gene are SGHNT and YENEEA. The CDR3 sequence is 16 residues long. The CDR3 loop reads CASSLVRGQPLTEAFF. In nucleotides, the CDR3 is TGTGCCAGCAGCTTAGTTCGTGGACAGCCGTTAACTGAAGCTTTCTTT.

The chain is built from TRBV6-5 and TRBJ1-3; D perhaps matches TRBD1 (5 bases). The CDR3 sequence is 13 residues long. Germline CDR1 MNHEY, CDR2 SVGAGI. Trimming removed 4 bases from V and 10 bases from J, with 14 bases in between. The CDR3 nucleotides read TGTGCCAGCAGTTTTCGGGATGGGGGGACCATATATTTT. Encoded protein: CASSFRDGGTIYF.

V is TRBV14 and J is TRBJ1-6; no definite D call. CDR1 and CDR2 (germline): SGHDN, FVKESK. The V end was cut by 4 bases, the J end by 13 bases, with 17 bases between. The CDR3 totals 14 residues. Here the CDR3 DNA reads TGTGCCAGCAGCCCCCAGGACCGGCCAATCCCCCTCCACTTT. Its translation is CASSPQDRPIPLHF.

This clone has only a few counts. V gene TRBV6-1 combines with J gene TRBJ1-5; D remains ambiguous. There are 12 residues in the CDR3. CDR1 is MNHNS, CDR2 SASEGT, per germline. Trimming took off 3 bases at V and 0 bases at J, with 0 bases between the two ends. CDR3 in amino acids: CASSDSNQPQHF. The CDR3 coding sequence is TGTGCCAGCAGTGATAGCAATCAGCCCCAGCATTTT.